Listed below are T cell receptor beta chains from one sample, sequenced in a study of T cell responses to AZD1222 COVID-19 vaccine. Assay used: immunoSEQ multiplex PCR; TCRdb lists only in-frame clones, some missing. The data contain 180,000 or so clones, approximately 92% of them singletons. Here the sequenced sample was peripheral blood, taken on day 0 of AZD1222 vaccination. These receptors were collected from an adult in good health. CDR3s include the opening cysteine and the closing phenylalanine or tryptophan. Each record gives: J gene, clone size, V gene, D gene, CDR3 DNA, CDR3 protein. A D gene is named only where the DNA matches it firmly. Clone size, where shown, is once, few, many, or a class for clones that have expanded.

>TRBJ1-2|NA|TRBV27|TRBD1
TGTGCCAGCAGTTTATGGACCCCCACAGGGGGAGAAGGCTACACCTTC
CASSLWTPTGGEGYTF
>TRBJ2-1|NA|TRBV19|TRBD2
TGTGCCAGTAATCATGAGCCCACTAGCGGGTTTTCGGAGCAGTTCTTC
CASNHEPTSGFSEQFF
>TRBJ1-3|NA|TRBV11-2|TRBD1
TGTGCCAGCAGCTCTCTGACCAGGGGGAGGGGAAACACCATATATTTT
CASSSLTRGRGNTIYF
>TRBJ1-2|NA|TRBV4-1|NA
TGCGCCAGCAGCCTAACCGGGACGGCAAACTATGGCTACACCTTC
CASSLTGTANYGYTF
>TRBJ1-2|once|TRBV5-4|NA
TGTGCCAGCAGCTTAGACGGCAGTCATCTCGCCTTC
CASSLDGSHLAF
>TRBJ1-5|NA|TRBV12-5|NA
TGTGCTAGTGGTTTGGTAGGGGGGGGTGATCAGCCCCAGCATTTT
CASGLVGGGDQPQHF
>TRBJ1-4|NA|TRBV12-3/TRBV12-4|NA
TGTGCCAGCAGTTTTAAGGTTAATGAAAAACTGTTTTTT
CASSFKVNEKLFF
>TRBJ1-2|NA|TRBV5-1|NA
TGCGCCAGCAGCTTGGAGGGCAGGATCTATGGCTACACCTTC
CASSLEGRIYGYTF
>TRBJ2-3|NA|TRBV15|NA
TGTGCCACCAGCAGAGATCTAGCTAGCATTGTCTCAGATACGCAGTATTTT
CATSRDLASIVSDTQYF
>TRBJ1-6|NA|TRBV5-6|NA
TGTGCCAGCAGTTCAGGGGTGGGGATGGGGTCAACACCCCTCCACTTT
CASSSGVGMGSTPLHF
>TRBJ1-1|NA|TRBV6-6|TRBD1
TGTGCCAGCAGTTACGGGACAGGGAGGGAGATGGCTTTCTTT
CASSYGTGREMAFF
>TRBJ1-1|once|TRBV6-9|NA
TGTGCCAGCAGTTACCACGCACAGAACACTGAAGCTTTCTTT
CASSYHAQNTEAFF
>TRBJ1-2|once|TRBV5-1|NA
TGCGCCAGCAGCCCCACGGACAACTATGGCTACACCTTC
CASSPTDNYGYTF
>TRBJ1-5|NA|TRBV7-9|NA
TGTGCCAGCAGCTTAGAGGGGGGCAATCAGCCCCAGCATTTT
CASSLEGGNQPQHF
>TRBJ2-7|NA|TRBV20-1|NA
TGCAGTGCTAGTGTAGGAACCTACGAGCAGTACTTC
CSASVGTYEQYF
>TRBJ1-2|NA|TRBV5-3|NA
TGTGCCAGAAGCTTCCCAGGAGCTAACTATGGCTACACCTTC
CARSFPGANYGYTF
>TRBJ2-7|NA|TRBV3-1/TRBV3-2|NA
TGTGCCAGCAGCCAAGGTACAGGGCTGTCCCCACAGTACTTC
CASSQGTGLSPQYF